This TCR beta chain was documented in a study of neurological immune-mediated disorders. Study results and caveats: On phylogenetic grouping, the repertoires of 18 of 34 multiple sclerosis patients fell within one related-CDR3 cluster, constituting a possible signature.

This clonotype appeared many times. Its antigen is unknown. The junction differs from germline at one of its ends, possibly a read error. This CDR3 region has 15 residues. In germline, CDR1 is DFQATT, CDR2 SNEGSKA (reference sequence). Each CDR3 protein gets one entry after TCRdb re-called the 5' RACE reads with MiXCR. Of some 26,000 distinct CDR3 sequences in the sample, 2.5% to 4% were seen once. The receptor comes from a woman in her 30s with multiple sclerosis. The rearrangement links TRBV20-1 to TRBJ1-5, with D perhaps TRBD1 (6 bases). The sample taken for sequencing was PBMCs. The CDR3 nucleotides are TGCAGTGCTAGTTTTTCGGGACAAAGCAATCAGCCCCAGAATTTT. Translation gives CSASFSGQSNQPQNF.